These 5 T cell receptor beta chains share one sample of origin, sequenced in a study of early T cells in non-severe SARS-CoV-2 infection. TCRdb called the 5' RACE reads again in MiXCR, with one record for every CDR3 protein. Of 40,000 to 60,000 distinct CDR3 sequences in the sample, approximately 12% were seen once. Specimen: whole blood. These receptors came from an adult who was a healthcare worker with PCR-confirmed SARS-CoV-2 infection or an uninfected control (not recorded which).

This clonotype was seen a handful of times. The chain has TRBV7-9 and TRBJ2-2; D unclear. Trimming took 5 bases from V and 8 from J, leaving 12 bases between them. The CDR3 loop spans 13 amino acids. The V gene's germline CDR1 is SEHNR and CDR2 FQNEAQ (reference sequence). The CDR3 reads CASSRTMSGELFF. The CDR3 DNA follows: TGTGCCAGCAGCAGAACTATGTCTGGGGAGCTGTTTTTT.

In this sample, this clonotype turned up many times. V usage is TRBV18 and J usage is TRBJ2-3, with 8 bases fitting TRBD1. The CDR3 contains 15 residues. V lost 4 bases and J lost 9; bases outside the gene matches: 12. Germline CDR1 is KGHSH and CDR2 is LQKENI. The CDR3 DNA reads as TGTGCCAGCTCACTCGGACAGGGCCCGGACCCAACGCAGTATTTT. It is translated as CASSLGQGPDPTQYF.

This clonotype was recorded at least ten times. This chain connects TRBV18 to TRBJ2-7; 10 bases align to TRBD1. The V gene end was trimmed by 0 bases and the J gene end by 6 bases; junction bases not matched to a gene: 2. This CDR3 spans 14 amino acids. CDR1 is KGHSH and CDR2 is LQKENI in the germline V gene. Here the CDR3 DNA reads TGTGCCAGCTCACCACCGAGACAGGGGGCCGAGCAGTACTTC. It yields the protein CASSPPRQGAEQYF.

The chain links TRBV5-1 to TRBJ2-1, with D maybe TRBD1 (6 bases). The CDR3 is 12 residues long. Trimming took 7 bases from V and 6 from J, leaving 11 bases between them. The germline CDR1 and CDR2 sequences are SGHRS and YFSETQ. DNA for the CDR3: TGCGCCAGCGGACAGTTGGTCAATGAGCAGTTCTTC. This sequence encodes CASGQLVNEQFF.

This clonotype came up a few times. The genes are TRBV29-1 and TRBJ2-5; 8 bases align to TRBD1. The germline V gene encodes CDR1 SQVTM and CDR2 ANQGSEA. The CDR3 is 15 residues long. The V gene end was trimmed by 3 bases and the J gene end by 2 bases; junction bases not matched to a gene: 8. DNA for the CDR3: TGCAGCGTTGACGGGACAGGACCTCTTCAAGAGACCCAGTACTTC. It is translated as CSVDGTGPLQETQYF.